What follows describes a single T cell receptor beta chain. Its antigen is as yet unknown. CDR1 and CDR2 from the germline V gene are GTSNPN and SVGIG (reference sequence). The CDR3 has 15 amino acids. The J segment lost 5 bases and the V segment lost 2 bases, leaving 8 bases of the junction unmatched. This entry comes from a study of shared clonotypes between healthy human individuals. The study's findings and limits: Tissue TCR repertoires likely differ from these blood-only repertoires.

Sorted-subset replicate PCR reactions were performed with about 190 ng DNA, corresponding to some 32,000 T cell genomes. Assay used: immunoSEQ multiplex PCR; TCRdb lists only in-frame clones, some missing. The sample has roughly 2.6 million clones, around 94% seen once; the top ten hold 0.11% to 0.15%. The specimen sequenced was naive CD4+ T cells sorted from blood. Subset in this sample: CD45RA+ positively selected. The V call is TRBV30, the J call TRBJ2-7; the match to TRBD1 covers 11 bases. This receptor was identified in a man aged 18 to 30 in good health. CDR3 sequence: CAWSHPWTGGHEQYF. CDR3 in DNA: TGTGCCTGGAGTCATCCGTGGACAGGGGGCCACGAGCAGTACTTC.